The TCR beta chain described here comes from a study of blood T cell repertoires in COVID-19. Across the study: The United States, Italy and Spain supplied acute and convalescent COVID-19 samples.

As processed by the authors: Reference gene primers were amplified, and this amplification served to estimate nucleated cell counts. The assay was immunoSEQ multiplex PCR, and TCRdb's table has in-frame clones only and misses some. For V, J and clone size, that table is used; D and trimming come from the DNA. The sample lists roughly 80,000 clones, 90% to 95% occurring once. The CDR3 has 13 residues. Germline lookup yields CDR1 LNHDA and CDR2 SQIVND (reference sequence). V lost 1 base and J lost 2, with 6 bases in between. The gene calls are TRBV19 and TRBJ2-7, with D perhaps TRBD2 (5 bases). Sequenced sample: peripheral blood. This TCR was sampled from a man aged 60 to 69 with acute or convalescent COVID-19. Here the CDR3 reads CASSIASTYEQYF. For the CDR3, the DNA is TGTGCCAGTAGTATAGCTAGCACCTACGAGCAGTACTTC.